The 3 T cell receptor beta chains below come from one sample, sequenced in a study of blood T cells in healthy people across ages. Using a J-beta primer mix together with a sample-barcoded 5' primer, a second PCR was run for roughly 6 to 11 cycles. TCRdb reprocessed the 5' RACE reads via MiXCR and lists one record per CDR3 protein. This table holds 700,000 or so distinct CDR3 sequences, approximately 22% found once. Material for sequencing was blood. The receptor source for this set is a man between 65 and 85 years old in good health.

This clonotype showed up just a few times. The chain is built from TRBV5-1 and TRBJ1-1, with D unresolved. Trimming shortened V by 4 bases and J by 3 bases, and 10 bases separated the two germline ends. The CDR3 has 13 amino acids. CDR1 is SGHRS, CDR2 YFSETQ, per germline. The CDR3 sequence is CASSQETYTEAFF. CDR3 DNA sequence: TGCGCCAGCAGCCAGGAGACCTACACTGAAGCTTTCTTT.

The V call is TRBV7-8, the J call TRBJ1-5; D may be TRBD1 (5 bases). This CDR3 region has 13 residues. Trimming took off 8 bases at V and 2 bases at J, with 10 bases between the two ends. Germline V gene data show CDR1 as SGHVS and CDR2 as FQNEAQ. CDR3 residues: CASGEGGNQPQHF. CDR3 nucleotide sequence: TGTGCCAGCGGGGAAGGGGGCAATCAGCCCCAGCATTTT.

The CDR3 loop reads CASSSAENYGYTF. The CDR3 DNA sequence: TGTGCCAGCAGTTCGGCAGAAAACTATGGCTACACCTTC. The V gene is TRBV28, the J gene TRBJ1-2; D remains ambiguous. This CDR3 has 13 residues. V shed 4 bases and J shed 2 bases, with 8 bases lying between them. Per germline, CDR1 MDHEN and CDR2 SYDVKM.